One and the same sample provided the 19 T cell receptor beta chains below, sequenced in a study of blood T cell repertoires in COVID-19. Repertoires were generated with immunoSEQ multiplex PCR, while TCRdb's copy carries only in-frame clones and drops some. The data contain about 110,000 clones, 75% to 90% of them singletons. The source material was peripheral blood. The receptors were sampled from a man in his 70s with acute or convalescent COVID-19.

The V and J genes are TRBV5-1 and TRBJ2-1, with TRBD1 identical over 9 bases. With V trimmed by 2 bases and J by 5 bases, 8 bases remained unmatched. Germline V gene sequence: CDR1 SGHRS, CDR2 YFSETQ. The CDR3 extends over 16 amino acids. The CDR3 DNA is TGCGCCAGCAGCTTTACACAGGGGGCGCGTCACAATGAGCAGTTCTTC. Its protein product is CASSFTQGARHNEQFF.

A note on this clone: This sample also contains other DNA sequences that code for the same CDR3. The gene calls are TRBV5-1 and TRBJ2-1; possibly TRBD2 for D (5 bases). The germline CDR1 and CDR2 sequences are SGHRS and YFSETQ. V was clipped by 5 bases and J by 5 bases, with 14 bases between them. The CDR3 has 14 amino acids. The CDR3 here is CASSFGGLNNEQFF. In DNA, the CDR3 is TGCGCCAGCAGTTTCGGCGGGCTAAACAATGAGCAGTTCTTC.

The chain combines TRBV2 with TRBJ1-1; D remains ambiguous. The V gene lost 7 bases and the J gene lost 0 bases, with 15 bases spanning the gap. Germline V lookup: CDR1 SNHLY, CDR2 FYNNEI. The CDR3 contains 15 residues. CDR3 DNA sequence: TGTGCCAGCATTTCGGGTGAGGGAATGAACACTGAAGCTTTCTTT. Its translation: CASISGEGMNTEAFF.

The chain uses TRBV29-1 and TRBJ2-3, with TRBD2 matching over 7 bases. Germline-derived CDR1 and CDR2 are SQVTM and ANQGSEA. This CDR3 comprises 14 residues. V dropped 3 bases and J dropped 0; count of bases not matched to a gene: 3. The CDR3 reads CSVDGGGSTDTQYF. The CDR3 DNA follows: TGCAGCGTTGATGGGGGGGGTAGCACAGATACGCAGTATTTT.

This chain joins TRBV9 and TRBJ2-2; TRBD1 agrees at 7 bases. The CDR3 totals 16 residues. J was trimmed by 0 bases and V by 2 bases; bases with no gene match: 4. The germline V gene has CDR1 SGDLS and CDR2 YYNGEE. The CDR3 region has the DNA TGTGCCAGCAGCGTGAGGGGGCGCACGAACACCGGGGAGCTGTTTTTT. Residues: CASSVRGRTNTGELFF.

A word on this clone: This sample also contains other DNA sequences that code for the same CDR3. The chain recombines TRBV4-2 with TRBJ2-7; 11 nucleotides line up with TRBD1. The CDR3 runs to 13 residues. V lost 6 bases, J lost 5 bases, and 3 bases stayed unmatched. Germline lookup yields CDR1 LGHNA and CDR2 YNFKEQ. This CDR3 is CASSRGQGDEQYF. CDR3 DNA: TGTGCCAGCAGTCGGGGACAGGGGGACGAGCAGTACTTC.

CDR3 residues: CASGRTDSNQPQHF. CDR3 sequence (DNA): TGTGCCAGCGGTCGGACAGATAGCAATCAGCCCCAGCATTTT. This chain uses TRBV9 with TRBJ1-5; possibly TRBD1 for D (6 bases). CDR3 length equals 14 residues. V was trimmed by 7 bases and J by 0 bases, leaving 11 bases between them. Germline V lookup: CDR1 SGDLS, CDR2 YYNGEE.

V usage is TRBV6-6 and J usage is TRBJ1-2, with 8 bases lining up with TRBD1. Germline V lookup: CDR1 MNHNY, CDR2 SVGAGI (reference sequence). The CDR3 contains 15 residues. Trimming at V came to 5 bases and at J to 1 base, leaving 6 bases not matched to a gene. The CDR3 sequence: CASSHRGDSNYGYTF. In nucleotides, the CDR3 is TGTGCCAGCAGTCACAGGGGGGACAGTAACTATGGCTACACCTTC.

This chain links TRBV11-2 with TRBJ2-3; 14 nucleotides match TRBD2. The V and J ends lost 8 bases and 0 bases, in that order; junction bases with no gene match: 13. This CDR3 has 19 residues. Germline CDR1 SGHAT, CDR2 FQNNGV. Here the CDR3 reads CASRPAGLAGGGSTDTQYF. CDR3 bases: TGTGCCAGCCGACCAGCTGGACTAGCGGGAGGTGGTAGCACAGATACGCAGTATTTT.

The chain is built from TRBV24-1 and TRBJ2-3; possible D gene TRBD1, 6 bases. Germline loops: CDR1 KGHDR, CDR2 SFDVKD. V lost 1 base to trimming and J lost 2 bases, with 9 bases between them. The CDR3 has 15 residues. Here the CDR3 reads CATSDLGGTTDTQYF. The CDR3 DNA reads as TGTGCCACCAGTGATTTAGGGGGAACCACAGATACGCAGTATTTT.

V gene TRBV5-6 combines with J gene TRBJ1-2; 11 bases are a match to TRBD1. Germline CDR1 SGHDT, CDR2 YYEEEE. This CDR3 has 15 amino acids. Trimming removed 4 bases from V and 4 bases from J; junction bases left unmatched: 6. The CDR3 spells CASSRRTGGFYGYTF. The CDR3 DNA reads as TGTGCCAGCAGCCGAAGGACAGGGGGCTTCTATGGCTACACCTTC.

There are a few counts of this clone. This chain joins TRBV12-3 or TRBV12-4 and TRBJ2-7, with TRBD1 matching over 7 bases. J gave up 11 bases and V 3 bases, and 7 bases lay outside the gene matches. CDR3 length: 12 amino acids. DNA for the CDR3: TGTGCCAGCAGTTTCGGGGCAGGGGGAAAGTACTTC. Its translation is CASSFGAGGKYF.

This clone has a single count. This chain links TRBV4-2 with TRBJ2-3, with 11 bases aligning to TRBD2. The trim removed 3 bases at V and 1 base at J, leaving 9 bases unmatched. Germline V lookup: CDR1 LGHNA, CDR2 YNFKEQ. This CDR3 is built from 18 residues. CDR3 DNA: TGTGCCAGCAGCCAGACAGGGACTAGCGGAGGGGGCACAGATACGCAGTATTTT. It translates to CASSQTGTSGGGTDTQYF.

This sequence joins TRBV10-3 and TRBJ1-2, with 9 bases fitting TRBD1. The CDR3 sequence is 15 residues long. Looked up from germline, CDR1 is ENHRY and CDR2 is SYGVKD. V lost 5 bases, J lost 8 bases, and 12 bases stayed unmatched. The CDR3 spells CAISSANRGRQGYTF. The CDR3 coding sequence is TGTGCCATCAGTAGCGCCAACAGGGGGCGCCAGGGCTACACCTTC.

V is TRBV18 and J is TRBJ2-1; 11 nucleotides match TRBD2. Losses at the gene ends were 8 bases for V and 7 bases for J; bases not matched to a gene: 10. The germline gives CDR1 KGHSH, CDR2 LQKENI. The CDR3 is 15 residues long. Written as DNA, the CDR3 is TGTGCCAGCACCCCGACTAGCGGGAACGAAAATGAGCAGTTCTTC. Its translation: CASTPTSGNENEQFF. Filled out from reference TRBV18 and TRBJ2-1, the complete variable domain reads NAGVMQNPRHLVRRRGQEARLRCSPMKGHSHVYWYRQLPEEGLKFMVYLQKENIIDESGMPKERFSAEFPKEGPSILRIQQVVRGDSAAYFCASTPTSGNENEQFFGPGTRLTVL.

This chain uses TRBV25-1 with TRBJ1-4, with TRBD1 identical over 8 bases. CDR3 length equals 16 residues. Losses at the gene ends were 7 bases for V and 6 bases for J; bases not matched to a gene: 13. CDR1 is MGHDK, CDR2 SYGVNS, per germline. In nucleotides, the CDR3 is TGTGCCAGCAAGGTCAGCCGGGACAGGCGCCATGAAAAACTGTTTTTT. Residues: CASKVSRDRRHEKLFF. Supplemented by reference TRBV25-1 and TRBJ1-4, the full variable domain reads EADIYQTPRYLVIGTGKKITLECSQTMGHDKMYWYQQDPGMELHLIHYSYGVNSTEKGDLSSESTVSRIRTEHFPLTLESARPSHTSQYLCASKVSRDRRHEKLFFGSGTQLSVL.

The V gene is TRBV3-1 (or the pseudogene TRBV3-2), the J gene TRBJ1-1; no reliable D call. Germline V lookup: CDR1 LGHDT, CDR2 YNNKEL (reference sequence). The CDR3 spans 13 residues. Trimming left V 4 bases short and J 1 base short, with 7 bases between. The DNA for the CDR3 is TGTGCCAGCAGCCTCCCACAGAACACTGAAGCTTTCTTT. Protein: CASSLPQNTEAFF.

The genes are TRBV30 and TRBJ1-4; TRBD1 matches at 7 bases. Germline V gene lookup returns CDR1 GTSNPN and CDR2 SVGIG (reference sequence). This CDR3 contains 15 residues. The trim removed 1 base at V and 5 bases at J, leaving 7 bases unmatched. The CDR3 coding sequence is TGTGCCTGGAGTGACAGGGGCGGGTGGAATGAAAAACTGTTTTTT. It encodes CAWSDRGGWNEKLFF.

The V call is TRBV5-1, the J call TRBJ2-7, with TRBD2 as a possible D gene (7 bases). This CDR3 is 15 amino acids long. Germline lookup yields CDR1 SGHRS and CDR2 YFSETQ. V was cut by 4 bases and J by 5 bases, with 19 bases left in between. CDR3 sequence: CASSPQGGANHEQYF. DNA of the CDR3: TGCGCCAGCAGCCCCCAAGGGGGGGCTAACCACGAGCAGTACTTC. The full variable domain, with the rest looked up from reference TRBV5-1 and TRBJ2-7, is KAGVTQTPRYLIKTRGQQVTLSCSPISGHRSVSWYQQTPGQGLQFLFEYFSETQRNKGNFPGRFSGRQFSNSRSEMNVSTLELGDSALYLCASSPQGGANHEQYFGPGTRLTVT.